Described below is a single T cell receptor (beta chain) sequence and its context. Profiled with immunoSEQ multiplex PCR; TCRdb holds only in-frame clones, not every one. The sample has 250,000 or so clones, around 90% seen once; the top ten hold around 3.1%. The data originate from a study of blood T cell repertoires in COVID-19. No more than 2 weeks before study entry, exposed participants had met a case of COVID-19. The germline CDR1 and CDR2 sequences are MDHEN and SYDVKM. This CDR3 is 13 amino acids long. V trimming: 6 bases; J trimming: 9 bases; junction bases outside the gene matches: 8. Source material: PBMCs or T cells enriched from blood (not recorded which). J is TRBJ2-1 and V is TRBV28, with TRBD1 matching 7 bases. The clonotype comes from a woman aged 40 to 50 who had been exposed to COVID-19. This chain's CDR3 is CASRLGQAAEQFF. The CDR3 DNA is TGTGCCAGCAGATTAGGACAGGCCGCTGAGCAGTTCTTC.